The entry below describes one T cell receptor beta chain. This table comes from immunoSEQ multiplex PCR, and its TCRdb copy is limited to in-frame clones, with some not included. The sample yields approximately 21,000 clones, around 49% seen once. The sample is drawn from a study of radiation and T cells in renal cell carcinoma. This CDR3 is built from 15 residues. With V trimmed by 8 bases and J by 1 base, 8 bases remained unmatched. The germline V gene encodes CDR1 MNHEY and CDR2 SVGAGI. The treatment here: 15 Gy SBRT to primary tumor, nephrectomy 4 weeks later. The rearrangement links TRBV6-5 to TRBJ1-5; 7 bases agree with TRBD1. The source material was tumor tissue, sampled from a patient whose treatment included radiotherapy and nephrectomy. The receptor's source is a woman aged 50 to 60 with renal cell carcinoma. CDR3 region: CASVWTGDSNQPQHF. DNA for the CDR3: TGTGCCAGCGTTTGGACAGGCGACAGCAATCAGCCCCAGCATTTT.